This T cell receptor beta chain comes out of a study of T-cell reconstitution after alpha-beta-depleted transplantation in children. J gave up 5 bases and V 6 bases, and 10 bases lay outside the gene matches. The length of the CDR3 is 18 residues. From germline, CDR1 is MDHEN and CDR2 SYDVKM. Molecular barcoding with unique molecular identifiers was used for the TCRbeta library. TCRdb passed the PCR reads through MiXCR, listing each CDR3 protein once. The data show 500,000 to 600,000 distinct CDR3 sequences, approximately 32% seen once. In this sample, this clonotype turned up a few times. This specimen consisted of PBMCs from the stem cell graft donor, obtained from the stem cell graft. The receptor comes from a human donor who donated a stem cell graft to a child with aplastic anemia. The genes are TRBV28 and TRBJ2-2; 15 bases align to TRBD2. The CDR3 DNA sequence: TGTGCCAGCAGGATGGGACTAGCGGGAGGCATAAAAACCGGGGAGCTGTTTTTT. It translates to CASRMGLAGGIKTGELFF. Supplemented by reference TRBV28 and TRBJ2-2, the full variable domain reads DVKVTQSSRYLVKRTGEKVFLECVQDMDHENMFWYRQDPGLGLRLIYFSYDVKMKEKGDIPEGYSVSREKKERFSLILESASTNQTSMYLCASRMGLAGGIKTGELFFGEGSRLTVL.